These 3 T cell receptor beta chains originate from one sample sequenced in a study of blood T cells in healthy people across ages (dated by TCRdb to the mid-2010s). Library creation used 5' RACE. The run used an Illumina HiSeq 2500. A second roughly 7 to 11 cycle PCR used a sample-barcoded 5' primer and a J-beta primer mix. Clones were called with MiXCR by TCRdb after fastp trimmed the public reads at Q25, and only in-frame beta chains were retained. Here each entry gathers all rows of one CDR3 protein and keeps the most common genes and DNA. The sample data list over 500,000 distinct CDR3 sequences, and about 28% of these were observed just once. The ten largest account for 3% to 4% of the sample. These same data were also listed under a study on T cells of mothers and their children.

Material for sequencing was blood. These receptors were taken from a boy aged 2 to 10 in good health.

The table lists this clonotype with a count of one. The V call is TRBV19, the J call TRBJ1-1; D uncertain. V was pared by 5 bases and J by 0 bases, with 19 bases between. The V gene's germline CDR1 is LNHDA and CDR2 SQIVND (reference sequence). The CDR3 has 17 amino acids. DNA for the CDR3: TGTGCCAGTAGTCACAAGCGTAGAGTGGGTTTGAACACTGAAGCTTTCTTT. This sequence encodes CASSHKRRVGLNTEAFF.

This chain uses TRBV20-1 with TRBJ2-1, with D uncertain. CDR3 length: 11 amino acids. Germline values: CDR1 DFQATT, CDR2 SNEGSKA (reference sequence). V dropped 3 bases and J dropped 6 bases, with 6 bases sitting between them. CDR3 nucleotides: TGCAGTGCTAGTATATTCAATGAGCAGTTCTTC. Encoded protein: CSASIFNEQFF.

In its sample, this clonotype was seen a few times. CDR3 residues: CSTTPRQLNTEAFF. The DNA of the CDR3 is TGCAGCACCACTCCGCGGCAGCTGAACACTGAAGCTTTCTTT. The J gene is TRBJ1-1, the V gene TRBV29-1; D not resolved. V lost 8 bases and J lost 0, with 16 bases in between. CDR3 length: 14 amino acids. The germline gives CDR1 SQVTM, CDR2 ANQGSEA. Complete variable domain (other parts from reference TRBV29-1 and TRBJ1-1): SAVISQKPSRDICQRGTSLTIQCQVDSQVTMMFWYRQQPGQSLTLIATANQGSEATYESGFVIDKFPISRPNLTFSTLTVSNMSPEDSSIYLCSTTPRQLNTEAFFGQGTRLTVV.